The clone carrying this T cell receptor (beta chain) was found many times. What it binds is not known. These data come from a study of human T cells and chemical hapten exposure. Study details: 2% DPC applied to a 2 cm by 2 cm arm area sensitized donors. TCR yields per sample varied mostly from small pooled library volume differences.

As for time point: patch test 3, about 24 weeks after DPC sensitization. Treatment given: therapeutic diphenylcyclopropenone sensitization with weekly scalp DPC. Donation of samples came from alopecia patients who were 18 to 70 years old and suitable for DPC. The germline V gene encodes CDR1 LNHDA and CDR2 SQIVND (reference sequence). This CDR3 has 13 residues. Trimming pared 1 base from V and 4 bases from J, leaving 5 bases between. TCRdb re-derived calls from the RACE reads in MiXCR, one entry per CDR3 protein. The table shows tens of thousands of distinct CDR3 sequences, with 9.9% occurring only once. Overall study findings and caveats: Counts of TCRs above 1 in 1000 frequency stayed unchanged with DPC sensitization.

The starting material was whole blood, obtained in connection with sensitization to the hapten diphenylcyclopropenone (DPC). The receptor comes from a woman between 40 and 55 years old with alopecia areata. Some clones in this sample may be carry-over from other donors' samples. The chain uses TRBV19 and TRBJ1-5; D ambiguous. In nucleotides, the CDR3 is TGTGCCAGTAGTATAGGGGAGAATCAGCCCCAGCATTTT. Encoded protein: CASSIGENQPQHF.